This TCR beta chain appears in the sequencing data of a study of blood T cell repertoires in COVID-19 (dated by TCRdb to the early 2020s). Broadly, across the study: The collaborator samples originated in the United States, Italy and Spain and spanned the acute and convalescent phases of COVID-19. Where available, HLA class I and class II types were taken from metadata supplied by the sample provider and were not determined by assay-based typing. Samples came from the ongoing ImmuneRACE study (first 160 participants) plus 1,254 subjects from 6 global collaborators. The prospective study material was composed of cDNA or gDNA derived from T cells, B-cell-depleted T cells, or PBMCs. A freely available public database, intended as a resource for researchers studying the immune response to SARS-CoV-2, is where the repertoires were released. Nearly every sample came with metadata listing a de-identified subject ID, COVID-19 status, age in years and sex. Subjects who had been exposed to COVID-19, were actively infected with it, or had recovered from it provided the deeply sampled blood TCRbeta repertoires that made up the dataset.

Regarding this clone: Its antigen is not yet known. No per-base quality is available; no much larger clone lies one base away.

From the germline V gene, CDR1 is KGHSH and CDR2 is LQKENI. Trimming takes 2 bases from V and 1 base from J, and the germline ends sit 8 bases apart. Its CDR3 holds 15 amino acids, cysteine through phenylalanine. The sequence is cut down to CDR3 DNA, 45 bases in frame from base 1. TCRbeta CDR3 regions were amplified from genomic DNA using the immunoSEQ Assay, a bias-controlled multiplex PCR. Under the source paper's analysis protocol: The number of nucleated cells in each sample was estimated from the amplification of reference gene primers within the assay. To quantify the absolute abundance of each unique TCRbeta CDR3 rearrangement, sequence reads were collapsed and filtered. Productive Simpson clonality was computed per sample as the square root of Simpson's diversity index over productive rearrangements. TCRdb holds this immuneACCESS table with in-frame rearrangements only. Some clones are missing; in checked studies, unresolved V genes explain under half, and the rest has no known cause. For V, J and clone size, that table is used; D and trimming come from the DNA. A total of about 14,000 clones appear in this sample, around three quarters of them only once. Around 9.7% of the sample is held by the ten biggest clonotypes.

The study at large found these results: The quantity of clinical and demographic metadata differed by source and by participant and was supplied without curation.

Whole blood was collected in K2EDTA tubes by collaborating institutions according to the institutions' own protocols. For TCRbeta analysis, collaborator samples were shipped as frozen whole blood, as isolated PBMCs, or as DNA extracted from either sample type. Sequenced sample: peripheral blood. This clonotype was obtained from a man in his sixties or seventies with acute or convalescent COVID-19. This chain is built from TRBV18 and TRBJ2-2, with an unclear D gene assignment. The CDR3 is CASSPAPGNTGELFF. The DNA sequence reads TGTGCCAGCTCACCAGCTCCGGGGAACACCGGGGAGCTGTTTTTT.